This T cell receptor (beta chain) was observed in a study of chemoradiotherapy in HPV16-positive cancers. Study details: Functional T-cell assays on a couple of HPV16-positive patients' cells defined candidate HPV-specific clones and common TCR motifs.

Repeated repertoire sampling spanned the course of chemoradiotherapy. In the case of this clone: Its antigen remains unidentified.

TCRdb's table, derived via immunoSEQ multiplex PCR, lists solely in-frame clones and lacks some. The table shows 13,000 to 15,000 clones, with 85% to 90% occurring only once. Study-level points and caveats: Non-HPV-specific T cells did not expand in tumors during treatment, whereas candidate HPV-specific clones and E7-related motifs did. In HPV16-positive patients, HPV-responsive T-cell expansion tracked better recurrence-free survival.

The V gene's germline CDR1 is SGHTA and CDR2 FQGNSA. The CDR3 sequence is 17 residues long. V shed 5 bases, J shed 1 base, and the junction held 10 bases outside the gene matches. This sequence originates from a human donor with HPV-associated anogenital cancer. The specimen was blood, collected from a patient who underwent chemoradiotherapy. This chain joins TRBV7-2 and TRBJ2-2, with TRBD1 matching over 7 bases. The CDR3 protein is CASSNRDRAMNTGELFF. CDR3 DNA: TGTGCCAGCAGCAACCGGGACAGAGCAATGAACACCGGGGAGCTGTTTTTT.